This T cell receptor (beta chain) comes out of a study of T cells in Graves' hyperthyroidism and ophthalmopathy. On the study more broadly: The blood sample was taken at first diagnosis, before treatment began.

V trimming: 1 base; J trimming: 6 bases; junction bases outside the gene matches: 9. The CDR3 consists of 16 residues. CDR1 is SEHNR, CDR2 FQNEAQ, per germline (reference sequence). This clonotype came up a few times. From RNA transcripts, TCR beta CDR3 regions were amplified. During a first-round RT-PCR of the TCR CDR3, the HTBI primer set was used. TCRdb re-derived calls from the multiplex PCR reads in MiXCR, one entry per CDR3 protein. This sample has fewer than 350,000 distinct CDR3 sequences, with roughly 23% found just once. The patients, who ranged from 18 to 65 in age, presented with newly diagnosed hyperthyroidism lasting under 2 months. Diagnoses were established using clinical symptoms, serum thyroxine and TRAb, thyroid ultrasound and orbital computed tomography.

Source material: blood. This chain joins TRBV7-9 and TRBJ2-7, with 10 bases matching TRBD2. This TCR was recovered from a woman aged 50 to 60 with Graves' hyperthyroidism. CDR3 loop: CASSLGGSGGAFEQYF. CDR3 bases: TGTGCCAGCAGCTTAGGCGGCAGCGGGGGGGCCTTCGAGCAGTACTTC.